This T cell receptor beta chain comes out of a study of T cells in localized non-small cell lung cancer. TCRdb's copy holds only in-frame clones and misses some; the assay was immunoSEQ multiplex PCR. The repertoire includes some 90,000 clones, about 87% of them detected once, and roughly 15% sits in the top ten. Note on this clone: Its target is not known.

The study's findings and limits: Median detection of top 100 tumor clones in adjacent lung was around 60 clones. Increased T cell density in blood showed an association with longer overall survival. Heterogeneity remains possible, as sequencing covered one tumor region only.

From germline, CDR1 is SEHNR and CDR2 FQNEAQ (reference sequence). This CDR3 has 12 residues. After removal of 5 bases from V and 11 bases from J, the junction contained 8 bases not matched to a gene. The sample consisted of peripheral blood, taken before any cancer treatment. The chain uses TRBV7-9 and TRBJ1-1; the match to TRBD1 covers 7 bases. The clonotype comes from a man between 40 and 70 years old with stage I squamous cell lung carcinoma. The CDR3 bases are TGTGCCAGCAGCCTGCCCGGACAGGTGGCTTTCTTT. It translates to CASSLPGQVAFF.